This is a list of T cell receptor beta chains from one sample in a study of blood T cell repertoires in COVID-19. TCRdb's copy holds only in-frame clones and misses some; the assay was immunoSEQ multiplex PCR. The sample contains 130,000 or so clones, roughly 80% of which appear only once. Sequencing was carried out using peripheral blood. Every receptor here comes from a man between 60 and 75 years old with acute or convalescent COVID-19. Each CDR3 is given with its conserved first and last residue. D genes are given only for firm matches. Expanded clones are given a class, and other clones once, few, many or no size at all.

clone size: -
J gene: TRBJ1-1
CDR3 length: 14
V gene: TRBV6-5
D gene: -
CDR3 protein: CASSFQRQNTEAFF
CDR3 DNA: TGTGCCAGCAGTTTTCAACGACAGAACACTGAAGCTTTCTTT

clone size: -
J gene: TRBJ1-4
CDR3 length: 14
V gene: TRBV6-2/TRBV6-3
D gene: -
CDR3 protein: CASSYTSSPEKLFF
CDR3 DNA: TGTGCCAGCAGTTACACATCAAGTCCGGAAAAACTGTTTTTT

clone size: -
J gene: TRBJ1-2
CDR3 length: 14
V gene: TRBV7-9
D gene: TRBD1
CDR3 protein: CASSSRTGDDGYTF
CDR3 DNA: TGTGCCAGCAGCAGCCGGACAGGGGACGATGGCTACACCTTC

clone size: -
J gene: TRBJ1-2
CDR3 length: 14
V gene: TRBV5-1
D gene: TRBD1
CDR3 protein: CASSLDRGGYGYTF
CDR3 DNA: TGCGCCAGCAGCTTGGACAGGGGCGGGTATGGCTACACCTTC

clone size: -
J gene: TRBJ2-1
CDR3 length: 14
V gene: TRBV27
D gene: TRBD1
CDR3 protein: CASKPGQSYNEQFF
CDR3 DNA: TGTGCCAGCAAACCGGGACAGTCCTACAATGAGCAGTTCTTC

clone size: -
J gene: TRBJ1-1
CDR3 length: 13
V gene: TRBV6-5
D gene: -
CDR3 protein: CAGKEAMNTEAFF
CDR3 DNA: TGTGCCGGAAAAGAGGCCATGAACACTGAAGCTTTCTTT

clone size: -
J gene: TRBJ2-7
CDR3 length: 15
V gene: TRBV28
D gene: -
CDR3 protein: CASTLTGGAGYEQYF
CDR3 DNA: TGTGCCAGCACCCTCACGGGGGGCGCAGGTTACGAGCAGTACTTC

clone size: -
J gene: TRBJ2-3
CDR3 length: 15
V gene: TRBV6-5
D gene: -
CDR3 protein: CASARFSPSTDTQYF
CDR3 DNA: TGTGCCAGCGCGAGATTTTCCCCAAGCACAGATACGCAGTATTTT

clone size: once
J gene: TRBJ1-1
CDR3 length: 15
V gene: TRBV19
D gene: -
CDR3 protein: CASSVKRTVNTEAFF
CDR3 DNA: TGTGCCAGTAGTGTCAAAAGGACAGTGAACACTGAAGCTTTCTTT

clone size: -
J gene: TRBJ2-1
CDR3 length: 13
V gene: TRBV3-1/TRBV3-2
D gene: -
CDR3 protein: CASTGRRGYEQFF
CDR3 DNA: TGTGCCAGCACCGGGCGCAGGGGCTATGAGCAGTTCTTC

clone size: many
J gene: TRBJ2-1
CDR3 length: 16
V gene: TRBV5-1
D gene: TRBD2
CDR3 protein: CASSTGLAGGYNEQFF
CDR3 DNA: TGCGCCAGCAGCACCGGACTAGCGGGAGGTTACAATGAGCAGTTCTTC

clone size: -
J gene: TRBJ2-1
CDR3 length: 15
V gene: TRBV1
D gene: -
CDR3 protein: CTSSQGGQGHNEQFF
CDR3 DNA: TGCACCAGCAGCCAAGGGGGACAGGGCCACAATGAGCAGTTCTTC

clone size: -
J gene: TRBJ2-7
CDR3 length: 15
V gene: TRBV4-2
D gene: -
CDR3 protein: CASSQDPGRGYEQYF
CDR3 DNA: TGTGCCAGCAGCCAAGATCCCGGCAGGGGATACGAGCAGTACTTC

clone size: -
J gene: TRBJ1-2
CDR3 length: 13
V gene: TRBV10-3
D gene: TRBD1
CDR3 protein: CAISNGQGYGYTF
CDR3 DNA: TGTGCCATCAGCAACGGACAGGGTTATGGCTACACCTTC

clone size: -
J gene: TRBJ1-2
CDR3 length: 14
V gene: TRBV19
D gene: -
CDR3 protein: CASHRPGSPYGYTF
CDR3 DNA: TGTGCCAGTCACCGACCGGGAAGCCCCTATGGCTACACCTTC

clone size: -
J gene: TRBJ2-3
CDR3 length: 15
V gene: TRBV6-5
D gene: -
CDR3 protein: CASSTGFGGTDTQYF
CDR3 DNA: TGTGCCAGCAGTACAGGGTTCGGCGGCACAGATACGCAGTATTTT

clone size: -
J gene: TRBJ1-5
CDR3 length: 13
V gene: TRBV12-5
D gene: -
CDR3 protein: CASGSGGNQPQHF
CDR3 DNA: TGTGCTAGTGGCTCAGGGGGCAATCAGCCCCAGCATTTT

clone size: -
J gene: TRBJ1-1
CDR3 length: 15
V gene: TRBV30
D gene: -
CDR3 protein: CAWSPNGGALTEAFF
CDR3 DNA: TGTGCCTGGAGTCCCAACGGGGGGGCCCTCACTGAAGCTTTCTTT

clone size: -
J gene: TRBJ2-1
CDR3 length: 15
V gene: TRBV28
D gene: TRBD2
CDR3 protein: CASSLAGALYNEQFF
CDR3 DNA: TGTGCCAGCAGTCTAGCGGGGGCGCTCTACAATGAGCAGTTCTTC

clone size: once
J gene: TRBJ1-2
CDR3 length: 14
V gene: TRBV9
D gene: -
CDR3 protein: CASSVRETNYGYTF
CDR3 DNA: TGTGCCAGCAGCGTCCGGGAGACTAACTATGGCTACACCTTC

clone size: -
J gene: TRBJ2-5
CDR3 length: 17
V gene: TRBV7-6
D gene: TRBD1
CDR3 protein: CASSPRPVQGLIKTQYF
CDR3 DNA: TGTGCCAGCAGTCCCCGTCCGGTACAGGGGCTTATTAAGACCCAGTACTTC

clone size: -
J gene: TRBJ1-1
CDR3 length: 15
V gene: TRBV4-2
D gene: TRBD1
CDR3 protein: CASSQDIGGETEAFF
CDR3 DNA: TGTGCCAGCAGCCAAGATATAGGGGGCGAAACTGAAGCTTTCTTT

clone size: -
J gene: TRBJ2-1
CDR3 length: 15
V gene: TRBV9
D gene: TRBD2
CDR3 protein: CASSLGLARDNEQFF
CDR3 DNA: TGTGCCAGCAGCCTCGGACTAGCGAGGGACAATGAGCAGTTCTTC

clone size: once
J gene: TRBJ1-2
CDR3 length: 14
V gene: TRBV24-1
D gene: TRBD1
CDR3 protein: CATSAMTGVHGYTF
CDR3 DNA: TGTGCCACCAGTGCCATGACAGGGGTGCATGGCTACACCTTC

clone size: -
J gene: TRBJ1-2
CDR3 length: 14
V gene: TRBV7-9
D gene: TRBD1
CDR3 protein: CASSWGDSNYGYTF
CDR3 DNA: TGTGCCAGCAGCTGGGGGGACAGCAACTATGGCTACACCTTC

clone size: -
J gene: TRBJ1-2
CDR3 length: 12
V gene: TRBV5-5
D gene: -
CDR3 protein: CASSFRDYGYTF
CDR3 DNA: TGTGCCAGCAGCTTCAGGGACTATGGCTACACCTTC

clone size: -
J gene: TRBJ2-1
CDR3 length: 11
V gene: TRBV11-2
D gene: -
CDR3 protein: CASSSTFQQFF
CDR3 DNA: TGTGCCAGCAGTAGCACTTTTCAGCAGTTCTTC

clone size: -
J gene: TRBJ2-7
CDR3 length: 14
V gene: TRBV15
D gene: TRBD1
CDR3 protein: CATSRGGTDYEQYF
CDR3 DNA: TGTGCCACCAGCAGAGGGGGGACAGACTACGAGCAGTACTTC

clone size: -
J gene: TRBJ2-7
CDR3 length: 13
V gene: TRBV12-3/TRBV12-4
D gene: TRBD1
CDR3 protein: CASSWTGVYEQYF
CDR3 DNA: TGTGCCAGCAGTTGGACAGGGGTCTACGAGCAGTACTTC

clone size: medium-sized
J gene: TRBJ1-3
CDR3 length: 16
V gene: TRBV18
D gene: TRBD1
CDR3 protein: CASSQPGQGSGNTIYF
CDR3 DNA: TGTGCCAGCTCACAACCGGGACAGGGTTCTGGAAACACCATATATTTT

clone size: -
J gene: TRBJ2-5
CDR3 length: 15
V gene: TRBV5-1
D gene: TRBD2
CDR3 protein: CASSWGLAVTETQYF
CDR3 DNA: TGCGCCAGCAGCTGGGGACTAGCTGTAACGGAGACCCAGTACTTC

clone size: once
J gene: TRBJ1-5
CDR3 length: 14
V gene: TRBV19
D gene: TRBD1
CDR3 protein: CASSQTGGHQPQHF
CDR3 DNA: TGTGCCAGTAGCCAGACAGGGGGCCACCAGCCCCAGCATTTT

clone size: -
J gene: TRBJ1-5
CDR3 length: 14
V gene: TRBV18
D gene: TRBD1
CDR3 protein: CASSMTGDNQPQHF
CDR3 DNA: TGTGCCAGCTCGATGACAGGGGACAATCAGCCCCAGCATTTT

clone size: -
J gene: TRBJ2-7
CDR3 length: 15
V gene: TRBV15
D gene: -
CDR3 protein: CATSRAGLGNYEQYF
CDR3 DNA: TGTGCCACCAGCAGAGCTGGACTTGGTAACTACGAGCAGTACTTC

clone size: -
J gene: TRBJ2-7
CDR3 length: 16
V gene: TRBV21-1
D gene: -
CDR3 protein: CASSKDIRRGAYEQYF
CDR3 DNA: TGTGCCAGCAGCAAAGATATCAGGCGGGGGGCCTACGAGCAGTACTTC

clone size: -
J gene: TRBJ2-7
CDR3 length: 13
V gene: TRBV11-3
D gene: -
CDR3 protein: CASSGGQSYEQYF
CDR3 DNA: TGTGCCAGCAGCGGGGGCCAATCCTACGAGCAGTACTTC

clone size: once
J gene: TRBJ1-4
CDR3 length: 15
V gene: TRBV9
D gene: TRBD1
CDR3 protein: CASSGWTGKGEKLFF
CDR3 DNA: TGTGCCAGCAGCGGTTGGACAGGGAAGGGTGAAAAACTGTTTTTT

clone size: -
J gene: TRBJ2-3
CDR3 length: 16
V gene: TRBV5-5
D gene: -
CDR3 protein: CATDRQDRRYTDTQYF
CDR3 DNA: TGTGCCACGGACAGACAGGACCGGAGGTACACAGATACGCAGTATTTT

clone size: -
J gene: TRBJ2-1
CDR3 length: 16
V gene: TRBV19
D gene: TRBD2
CDR3 protein: CASSRTLAGGGDEQFF
CDR3 DNA: TGTGCCAGTAGTAGGACCCTAGCGGGGGGAGGAGATGAGCAGTTCTTC

clone size: -
J gene: TRBJ2-4
CDR3 length: 15
V gene: TRBV5-6
D gene: -
CDR3 protein: CASSLVSGNKNIQYF
CDR3 DNA: TGTGCCAGCAGCTTGGTCTCAGGGAACAAAAACATTCAGTACTTC

clone size: -
J gene: TRBJ1-2
CDR3 length: 12
V gene: TRBV30
D gene: TRBD1
CDR3 protein: CAWYTGGPGYTF
CDR3 DNA: TGTGCCTGGTACACAGGGGGTCCCGGCTACACCTTC

clone size: -
J gene: TRBJ1-5
CDR3 length: 15
V gene: TRBV2
D gene: -
CDR3 protein: CASSNNRVGNQPQHF
CDR3 DNA: TGTGCCAGCAGTAACAACAGGGTCGGCAATCAGCCCCAGCATTTT

clone size: -
J gene: TRBJ1-5
CDR3 length: 15
V gene: TRBV5-5
D gene: TRBD1
CDR3 protein: CASSSRDSSIQPQHF
CDR3 DNA: TGTGCCAGCAGCTCCCGGGACAGCTCAATTCAGCCCCAGCATTTT

clone size: -
J gene: TRBJ1-2
CDR3 length: 12
V gene: TRBV12-3/TRBV12-4
D gene: -
CDR3 protein: CASSSSGDGYTF
CDR3 DNA: TGTGCCAGCAGTTCGTCGGGGGATGGCTACACCTTC

clone size: -
J gene: TRBJ1-1
CDR3 length: 13
V gene: TRBV19
D gene: -
CDR3 protein: CASSIGVNTEAFF
CDR3 DNA: TGTGCCAGTAGTATCGGAGTGAACACTGAAGCTTTCTTT

clone size: -
J gene: TRBJ2-1
CDR3 length: 15
V gene: TRBV3-1/TRBV3-2
D gene: -
CDR3 protein: CASSSSVPRYNEQFF
CDR3 DNA: TGTGCCAGCAGCTCCAGCGTTCCAAGATACAATGAGCAGTTCTTC

clone size: -
J gene: TRBJ2-2
CDR3 length: 15
V gene: TRBV10-3
D gene: -
CDR3 protein: CAISGGDANTGELFF
CDR3 DNA: TGTGCCATCAGTGGGGGGGACGCGAACACCGGGGAGCTGTTTTTT

clone size: -
J gene: TRBJ2-7
CDR3 length: 15
V gene: TRBV6-4
D gene: TRBD1
CDR3 protein: CASSDVVRGIGEQYF
CDR3 DNA: TGTGCCAGCAGTGACGTGGTCAGGGGGATTGGCGAGCAGTACTTC

clone size: once
J gene: TRBJ2-3
CDR3 length: 15
V gene: TRBV24-1
D gene: -
CDR3 protein: CATSDLEAFTDTQYF
CDR3 DNA: TGTGCCACCAGTGATTTAGAAGCGTTTACAGATACGCAGTATTTT

clone size: few
J gene: TRBJ1-2
CDR3 length: 12
V gene: TRBV29-1
D gene: TRBD1
CDR3 protein: CSVPTGGDGYTF
CDR3 DNA: TGCAGCGTTCCGACAGGGGGCGACGGCTACACCTTC

clone size: -
J gene: TRBJ2-7
CDR3 length: 14
V gene: TRBV29-1
D gene: TRBD1
CDR3 protein: CSVWDRSIRDEQYF
CDR3 DNA: TGCAGCGTTTGGGACAGATCAATCCGCGACGAGCAGTACTTC

clone size: -
J gene: TRBJ2-7
CDR3 length: 16
V gene: TRBV13
D gene: -
CDR3 protein: CASSLIEGHSSYEQYF
CDR3 DNA: TGTGCCAGCAGCTTAATCGAGGGCCACTCCTCCTACGAGCAGTACTTC

clone size: -
J gene: TRBJ2-7
CDR3 length: 14
V gene: TRBV9
D gene: -
CDR3 protein: CASSVDPVTYEQYF
CDR3 DNA: TGTGCCAGCAGCGTAGATCCAGTAACCTACGAGCAGTACTTC

clone size: few
J gene: TRBJ1-2
CDR3 length: 14
V gene: TRBV19
D gene: -
CDR3 protein: CASSMAGVNYGYTF
CDR3 DNA: TGTGCCAGTAGTATGGCGGGCGTTAACTATGGCTACACCTTC

clone size: -
J gene: TRBJ1-2
CDR3 length: 16
V gene: TRBV7-6
D gene: TRBD1
CDR3 protein: CASSPEDRGGNYGYTF
CDR3 DNA: TGTGCCAGCAGCCCAGAGGACAGGGGCGGTAACTATGGCTACACCTTC

clone size: -
J gene: TRBJ1-1
CDR3 length: 15
V gene: TRBV6-1
D gene: TRBD1
CDR3 protein: CASSEKQGANTEAFF
CDR3 DNA: TGTGCCAGCAGTGAGAAGCAGGGGGCGAACACTGAAGCTTTCTTT

clone size: -
J gene: TRBJ1-4
CDR3 length: 16
V gene: TRBV15
D gene: TRBD1
CDR3 protein: CATSSFPGQINEKLFF
CDR3 DNA: TGTGCCACCAGCAGCTTCCCGGGACAGATTAATGAAAAACTGTTTTTT

clone size: -
J gene: TRBJ2-7
CDR3 length: 15
V gene: TRBV9
D gene: TRBD1
CDR3 protein: CASSARTGGGYEQYF
CDR3 DNA: TGTGCCAGCAGCGCCCGGACAGGGGGCGGCTACGAGCAGTACTTC

clone size: -
J gene: TRBJ1-5
CDR3 length: 15
V gene: TRBV19
D gene: TRBD1
CDR3 protein: CASSDGTGVGQPQHF
CDR3 DNA: TGTGCCAGTAGTGACGGGACAGGGGTCGGTCAGCCCCAGCATTTT

clone size: few
J gene: TRBJ1-2
CDR3 length: 14
V gene: TRBV28
D gene: TRBD1
CDR3 protein: CASSRNRGGYGYTF
CDR3 DNA: TGTGCCAGCAGTAGGAACAGGGGAGGCTATGGCTACACCTTC